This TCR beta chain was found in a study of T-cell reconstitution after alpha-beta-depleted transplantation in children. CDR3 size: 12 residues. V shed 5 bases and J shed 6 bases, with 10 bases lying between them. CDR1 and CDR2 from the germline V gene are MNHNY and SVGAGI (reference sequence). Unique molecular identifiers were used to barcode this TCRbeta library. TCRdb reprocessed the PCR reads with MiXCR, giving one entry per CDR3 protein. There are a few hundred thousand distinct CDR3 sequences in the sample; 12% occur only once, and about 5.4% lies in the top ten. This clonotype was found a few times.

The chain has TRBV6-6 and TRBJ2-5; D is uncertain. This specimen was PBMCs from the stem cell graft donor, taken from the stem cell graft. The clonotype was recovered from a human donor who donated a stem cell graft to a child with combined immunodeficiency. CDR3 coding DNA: TGTGCCAGCAGTCCCCGAGCACAGACCCAGTACTTC. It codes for CASSPRAQTQYF.